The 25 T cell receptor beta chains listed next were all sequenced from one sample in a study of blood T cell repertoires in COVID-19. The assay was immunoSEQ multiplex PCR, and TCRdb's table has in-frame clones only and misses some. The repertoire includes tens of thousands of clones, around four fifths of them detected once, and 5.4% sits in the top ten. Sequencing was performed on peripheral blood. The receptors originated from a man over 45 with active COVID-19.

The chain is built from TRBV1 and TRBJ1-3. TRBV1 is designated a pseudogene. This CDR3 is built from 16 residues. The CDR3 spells CTSSQEGSGNGNTIYF. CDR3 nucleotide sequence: TGCACCAGCAGCCAAGAAGGCTCGGGGAATGGAAACACCATATATTTT.

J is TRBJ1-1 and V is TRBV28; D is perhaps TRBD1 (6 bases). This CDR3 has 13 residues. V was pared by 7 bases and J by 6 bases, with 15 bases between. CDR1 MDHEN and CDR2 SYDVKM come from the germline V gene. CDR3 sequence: CASIQGRRAEAFF. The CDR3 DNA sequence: TGTGCCAGCATCCAGGGGCGTCGGGCTGAAGCTTTCTTT.

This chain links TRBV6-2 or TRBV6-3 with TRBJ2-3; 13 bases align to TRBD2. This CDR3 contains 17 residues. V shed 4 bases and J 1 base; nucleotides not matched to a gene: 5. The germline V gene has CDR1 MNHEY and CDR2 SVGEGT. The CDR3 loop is CASSFPGLAGRTDTQYF. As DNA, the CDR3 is TGTGCCAGCAGTTTCCCGGGACTAGCGGGGCGCACAGATACGCAGTATTTT.

The DNA for the CDR3 is TGTGCCAGCAGCGCCGGGACTAGCGGGCCTAAGGAGCAGTTCTTC. Protein: CASSAGTSGPKEQFF. The V call is TRBV7-3, the J call TRBJ2-1; 12 bases match TRBD2. Germline assignment: CDR1 SGHTA and CDR2 FQGTGA. This CDR3 contains 15 residues. V was clipped by 5 bases and J by 10 bases; unmatched bases: 9.

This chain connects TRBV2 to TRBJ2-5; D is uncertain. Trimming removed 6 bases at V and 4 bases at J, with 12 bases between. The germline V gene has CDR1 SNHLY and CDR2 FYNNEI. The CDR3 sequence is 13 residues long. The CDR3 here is CASSARVGETQYF. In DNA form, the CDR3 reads TGTGCCAGCAGCGCTAGAGTCGGAGAGACCCAGTACTTC.

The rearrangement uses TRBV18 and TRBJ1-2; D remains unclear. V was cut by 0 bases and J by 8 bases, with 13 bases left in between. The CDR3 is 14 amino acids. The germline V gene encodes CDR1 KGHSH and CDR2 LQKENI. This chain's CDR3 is CASSPPTRVGGYTF. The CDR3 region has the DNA TGTGCCAGCTCACCACCTACTAGGGTGGGGGGCTACACCTTC.

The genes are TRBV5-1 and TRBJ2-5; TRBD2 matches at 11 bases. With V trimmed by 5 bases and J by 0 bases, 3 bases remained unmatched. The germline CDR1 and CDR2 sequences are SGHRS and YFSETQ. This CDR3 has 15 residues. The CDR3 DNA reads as TGCGCCAGCAGGACTAGCGGGGCCTACCAAGAGACCCAGTACTTC. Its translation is CASRTSGAYQETQYF. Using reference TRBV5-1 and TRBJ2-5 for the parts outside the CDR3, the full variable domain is KAGVTQTPRYLIKTRGQQVTLSCSPISGHRSVSWYQQTPGQGLQFLFEYFSETQRNKGNFPGRFSGRQFSNSRSEMNVSTLELGDSALYLCASRTSGAYQETQYFGPGTRLLVL.

Here the CDR3 DNA reads TGTGCCAGCAGTGAATTAAAGCGGGGGACCCCCACAGATACGCAGTATTTT. It yields the protein CASSELKRGTPTDTQYF. The gene calls are TRBV25-1 and TRBJ2-3; 8 bases are shared with TRBD2. The CDR3 sequence is 17 residues long. Trimming cost V 1 base and J 2 bases; bases outside gene matches: 8. Per germline, CDR1 MGHDK and CDR2 SYGVNS.

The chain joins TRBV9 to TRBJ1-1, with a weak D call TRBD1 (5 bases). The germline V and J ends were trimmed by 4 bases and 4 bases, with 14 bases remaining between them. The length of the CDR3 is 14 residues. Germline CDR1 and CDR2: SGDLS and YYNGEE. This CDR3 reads CASSTGGSGTEAFF. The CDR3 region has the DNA TGTGCCAGCAGCACCGGGGGGAGCGGCACTGAAGCTTTCTTT.

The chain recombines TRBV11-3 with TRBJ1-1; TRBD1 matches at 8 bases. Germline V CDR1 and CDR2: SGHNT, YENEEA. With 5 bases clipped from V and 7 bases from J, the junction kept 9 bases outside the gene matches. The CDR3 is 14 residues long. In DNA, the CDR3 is TGTGCCAGCAGCCAGGACAGGGTCCCGGGTGAAGCTTTCTTT. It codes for CASSQDRVPGEAFF.

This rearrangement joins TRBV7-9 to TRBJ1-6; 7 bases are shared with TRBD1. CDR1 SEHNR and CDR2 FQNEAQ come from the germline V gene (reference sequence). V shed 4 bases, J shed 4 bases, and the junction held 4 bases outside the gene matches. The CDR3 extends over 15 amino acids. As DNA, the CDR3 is TGTGCCAGCAGCTCACGACAGGGTTATAATTCACCCCTCCACTTT. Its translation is CASSSRQGYNSPLHF.

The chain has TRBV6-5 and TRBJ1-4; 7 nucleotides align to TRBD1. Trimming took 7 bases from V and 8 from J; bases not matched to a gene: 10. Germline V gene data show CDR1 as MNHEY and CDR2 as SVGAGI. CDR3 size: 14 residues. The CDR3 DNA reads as TGTGCCAGCAAACTGACAGGGTCGGGAGAAAAACTGTTTTTT. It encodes CASKLTGSGEKLFF.

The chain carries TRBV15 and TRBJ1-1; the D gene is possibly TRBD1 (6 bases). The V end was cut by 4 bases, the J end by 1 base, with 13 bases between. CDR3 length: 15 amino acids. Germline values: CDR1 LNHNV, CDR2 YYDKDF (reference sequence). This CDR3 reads CATSKGGPTNTEAFF. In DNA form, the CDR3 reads TGTGCCACCAGCAAAGGGGGACCGACGAACACTGAAGCTTTCTTT.

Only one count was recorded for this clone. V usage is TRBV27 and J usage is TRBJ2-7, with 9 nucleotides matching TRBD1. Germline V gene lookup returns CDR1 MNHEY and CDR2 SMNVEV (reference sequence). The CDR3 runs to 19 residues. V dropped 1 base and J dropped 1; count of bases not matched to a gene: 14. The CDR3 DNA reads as TGTGCCAGCAGTTTATATCCCCCCGGACAGGGGATTTTGTCCTACGAGCAGTACTTC. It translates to CASSLYPPGQGILSYEQYF.

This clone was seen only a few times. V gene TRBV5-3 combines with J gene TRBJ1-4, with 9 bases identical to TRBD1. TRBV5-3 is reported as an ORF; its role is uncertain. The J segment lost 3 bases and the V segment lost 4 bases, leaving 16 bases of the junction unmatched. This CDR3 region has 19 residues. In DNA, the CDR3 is TGTGCCAGAAGCCCCATGCTCTCGGACAGGGGAGAGCCTAATGAAAAACTGTTTTTT. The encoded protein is CARSPMLSDRGEPNEKLFF.

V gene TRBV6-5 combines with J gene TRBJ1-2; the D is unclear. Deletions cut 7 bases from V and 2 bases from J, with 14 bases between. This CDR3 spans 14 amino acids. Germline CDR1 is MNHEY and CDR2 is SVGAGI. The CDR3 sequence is CASTSTGGNYGYTF. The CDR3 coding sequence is TGTGCCAGCACCTCAACGGGAGGGAACTATGGCTACACCTTC.

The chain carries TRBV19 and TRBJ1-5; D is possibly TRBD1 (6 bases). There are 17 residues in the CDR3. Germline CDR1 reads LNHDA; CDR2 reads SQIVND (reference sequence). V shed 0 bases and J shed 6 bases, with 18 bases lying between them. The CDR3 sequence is CASSIDVGGGLFQPQHF. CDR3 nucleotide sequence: TGTGCCAGTAGTATAGATGTTGGGGGCGGACTTTTTCAGCCCCAGCATTTT. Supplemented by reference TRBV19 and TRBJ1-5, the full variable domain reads DGGITQSPKYLFRKEGQNVTLSCEQNLNHDAMYWYRQDPGQGLRLIYYSQIVNDFQKGDIAEGYSVSREKKESFPLTVTSAQKNPTAFYLCASSIDVGGGLFQPQHFGDGTRLSIL.

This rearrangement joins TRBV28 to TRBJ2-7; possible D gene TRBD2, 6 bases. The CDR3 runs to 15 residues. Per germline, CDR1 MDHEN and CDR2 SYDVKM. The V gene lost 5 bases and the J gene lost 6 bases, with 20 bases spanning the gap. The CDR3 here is CASSRGGASLFEQYF. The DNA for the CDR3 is TGTGCCAGCAGTCGGGGCGGGGCCAGCCTTTTCGAGCAGTACTTC.

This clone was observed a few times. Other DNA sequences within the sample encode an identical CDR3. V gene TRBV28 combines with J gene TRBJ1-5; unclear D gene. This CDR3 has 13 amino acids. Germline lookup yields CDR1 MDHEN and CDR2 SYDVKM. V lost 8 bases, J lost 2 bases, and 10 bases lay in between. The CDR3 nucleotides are TGTGCCAGCTCCCGGAGGGGCAATCAGCCCCAGCATTTT. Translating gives CASSRRGNQPQHF.

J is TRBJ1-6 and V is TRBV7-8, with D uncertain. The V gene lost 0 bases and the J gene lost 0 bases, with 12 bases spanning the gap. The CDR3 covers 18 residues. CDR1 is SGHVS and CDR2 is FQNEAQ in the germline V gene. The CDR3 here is CASSLAHMESSYNSPLHF. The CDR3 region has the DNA TGTGCCAGCAGCTTAGCGCATATGGAGAGCTCCTATAATTCACCCCTCCACTTT.

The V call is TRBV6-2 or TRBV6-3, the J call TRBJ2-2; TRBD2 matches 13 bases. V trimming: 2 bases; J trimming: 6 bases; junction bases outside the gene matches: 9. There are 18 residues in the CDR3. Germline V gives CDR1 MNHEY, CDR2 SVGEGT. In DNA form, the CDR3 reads TGTGCCAGCAGTTACGTACTAGCGGGGGGGCCTGGAGCCGGGGAGCTGTTTTTT. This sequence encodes CASSYVLAGGPGAGELFF.

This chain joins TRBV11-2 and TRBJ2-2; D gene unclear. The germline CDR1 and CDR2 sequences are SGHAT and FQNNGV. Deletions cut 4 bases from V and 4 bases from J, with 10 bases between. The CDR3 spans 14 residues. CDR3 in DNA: TGTGCCAGCAGCTCTGCGGTGTCCACCGGGGAGCTGTTTTTT. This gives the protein CASSSAVSTGELFF.

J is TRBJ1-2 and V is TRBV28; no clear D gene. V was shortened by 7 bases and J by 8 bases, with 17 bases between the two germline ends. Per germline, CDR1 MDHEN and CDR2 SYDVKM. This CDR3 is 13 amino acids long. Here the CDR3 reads CASTWTYIVGYTF. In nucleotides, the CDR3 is TGTGCCAGCACATGGACTTATATAGTCGGCTACACCTTC.

As DNA, the CDR3 is TGCGCCAGCAGCGTCCCGGGTCAATACGAGCAGTACTTC. Its protein is CASSVPGQYEQYF. The chain uses TRBV5-1 and TRBJ2-7; D not certain. CDR1 is SGHRS and CDR2 is YFSETQ in the germline V gene. The CDR3 has 13 amino acids. V was shortened by 4 bases and J by 4 bases, with 12 bases between the two germline ends.

CDR3 protein: CASSSQTMKETQYF. The CDR3 nucleotides read TGTGCCAGCTCCTCTCAGACAATGAAGGAGACCCAGTACTTC. V and J are TRBV18 and TRBJ2-5; D gene ambiguous. CDR1 and CDR2 from the germline V gene are KGHSH and LQKENI. This CDR3 is built from 14 residues. V was cut by 6 bases and J by 5 bases, with 16 bases left in between.